This T cell receptor beta chain was found in a study of spatial heterogeneity in lung cancer. Overall study context: Sequence detection consistently recorded a greater number of beta-chain than alpha-chain sequences.

By sample fraction, this clonotype is medium-sized. J gave up 3 bases and V 4 bases, and 5 bases lay outside the gene matches. The CDR3 is 16 residues long. Per the germline V gene, CDR1 is LGHNA and CDR2 is YSLEER. Time point defined: sample taken at primary tumor resection. The donors comprised some 78 untreated early-stage non-small cell lung cancer patients. Whole RNA was taken from tumor, nontumor lung or frozen PBMC; it was then sequenced unsorted. The library protocol tagged each TCR cDNA with a unique molecular identifier. TCRdb used MiXCR to reprocess the 5' RACE reads, holding one entry per CDR3 protein. The data show over 2,500 distinct CDR3 sequences, approximately 3% seen once.

Sequenced here: normal lung tissue next to the tumor, sampled at surgery. V gene TRBV4-3 combines with J gene TRBJ2-2, with 10 bases fitting TRBD2. The TCR originated in a male donor with early-stage non-small cell lung cancer. CDR3 sequence (DNA): TGCGCCAGCAGCCGGGAAGCGGGAGGGGACACCGGGGAGCTGTTTTTT. This sequence encodes CASSREAGGDTGELFF.